This T cell receptor beta chain was documented in a study of T-cell reconstitution after alpha-beta-depleted transplantation in children. With 6 bases clipped from V and 5 bases from J, the junction kept 13 bases outside the gene matches. Germline V gene sequence: CDR1 DFQATT, CDR2 SNEGSKA (reference sequence). This CDR3 is 16 amino acids long. Unique molecular identifiers were used to barcode this TCRbeta library. Using its own MiXCR run on the PCR reads, TCRdb lists one record per CDR3 protein. The sample includes 200,000 to 300,000 distinct CDR3 sequences, 12% of them seen just once. This sequence was found in a human donor who donated a stem cell graft to a child with acute lymphoblastic leukemia. The chain couples TRBV20-1 to TRBJ2-2, with 9 bases identical to TRBD1. Specimen: PBMCs from the stem cell graft donor, collected from the stem cell graft. The DNA for the CDR3 is TGCAGTGCCAGAAAACAACAGGGGGCCTCTACCGGGGAGCTGTTTTTT. This sequence encodes CSARKQQGASTGELFF.